The rows below give T cell receptor beta chains drawn from one sample of a study of a mutant IDH1 vaccine in newly diagnosed glioma. Clones were sequenced by immunoSEQ multiplex PCR, and TCRdb holds only the in-frame ones, with some missing. The table includes fewer than 35,000 clones, around 82% detected once. Their specific antigens are unknown. Material: PBMCs, obtained from a glioma patient whose treatment included an IDH1 peptide vaccine. The source is a man younger than 45 with glioma. Each CDR3 is given with its conserved first and last residue. Each record gives: J gene, clone size, D gene, V gene, CDR3 protein, CDR3 DNA. D genes are given only for firm matches. A clone size is listed for some rows: how often the clone was seen (once, few, many), or a class if it is expanded.

J gene: TRBJ2-1
clone size: .
D gene: .
V gene: TRBV9
CDR3 protein: CASSVVGSGYNEQFF
CDR3 DNA: TGTGCCAGCAGCGTAGTCGGGTCGGGGTACAATGAGCAGTTCTTC

J gene: TRBJ1-2
clone size: .
D gene: TRBD1
V gene: TRBV4-1
CDR3 protein: CASSDREGTAPLNGYTF
CDR3 DNA: TGCGCCAGCAGCGACCGAGAGGGGACAGCACCTTTGAATGGCTACACCTTC

J gene: TRBJ2-1
clone size: few
D gene: .
V gene: TRBV7-2
CDR3 protein: CASSPLQGSSYNEQFF
CDR3 DNA: TGTGCCAGCAGCCCTCTACAGGGAAGCTCCTACAATGAGCAGTTCTTC

J gene: TRBJ2-1
clone size: .
D gene: TRBD2
V gene: TRBV10-1
CDR3 protein: CASSEWGLADNEQFF
CDR3 DNA: TGCGCCAGCAGTGAATGGGGACTAGCCGACAATGAGCAGTTCTTC

J gene: TRBJ1-3
clone size: .
D gene: .
V gene: TRBV18
CDR3 protein: CASSPRDGRHSGNTIYF
CDR3 DNA: TGTGCCAGCTCACCGCGGGACGGACGACACTCTGGAAACACCATATATTTT

J gene: TRBJ2-1
clone size: .
D gene: .
V gene: TRBV5-1
CDR3 protein: CASSLDGYVMGNEQFF
CDR3 DNA: TGCGCCAGCAGCTTGGACGGCTACGTCATGGGGAATGAGCAGTTCTTC

J gene: TRBJ2-7
clone size: .
D gene: .
V gene: TRBV6-5
CDR3 protein: CASSGSGVNSYEQYF
CDR3 DNA: TGTGCCAGCTCAGGGTCCGGGGTTAATTCCTACGAGCAGTACTTC

J gene: TRBJ2-7
clone size: .
D gene: TRBD1
V gene: TRBV2
CDR3 protein: CATRAGTGGLYEQYF
CDR3 DNA: TGTGCTACTAGGGCCGGGACAGGGGGCCTCTACGAGCAGTACTTC

J gene: TRBJ1-1
clone size: few
D gene: .
V gene: TRBV27
CDR3 protein: CASRSLQGYTEAFF
CDR3 DNA: TGTGCCAGCAGAAGCTTACAGGGCTACACTGAAGCTTTCTTT

J gene: TRBJ1-1
clone size: few
D gene: TRBD1
V gene: TRBV7-9
CDR3 protein: CASSPRTGMNTEAFF
CDR3 DNA: TGTGCCAGCAGCCCCCGGACAGGAATGAACACTGAAGCTTTCTTT

J gene: TRBJ2-2
clone size: .
D gene: TRBD1
V gene: TRBV5-1
CDR3 protein: CASSLDRDRVNTGELFF
CDR3 DNA: TGCGCCAGCAGCTTGGACCGGGACAGGGTGAACACCGGGGAGCTGTTTTTT

J gene: TRBJ1-5
clone size: .
D gene: .
V gene: TRBV6-1
CDR3 protein: CASSPGYPQHF
CDR3 DNA: TGTGCCAGCAGCCCGGGTTACCCCCAGCATTTT

J gene: TRBJ1-1
clone size: .
D gene: TRBD1
V gene: TRBV7-8
CDR3 protein: CASSARQGDTEAFF
CDR3 DNA: TGTGCCAGCAGCGCGCGACAGGGCGACACTGAAGCTTTCTTT

J gene: TRBJ2-5
clone size: .
D gene: .
V gene: TRBV7-9
CDR3 protein: CASSSWGGQETQYF
CDR3 DNA: TGTGCCAGCAGCTCTTGGGGCGGCCAAGAGACCCAGTACTTC

J gene: TRBJ1-1
clone size: .
D gene: TRBD1
V gene: TRBV6-6
CDR3 protein: CASSHDREGTEAFF
CDR3 DNA: TGTGCCAGCAGTCACGACAGGGAAGGCACTGAAGCTTTCTTT

J gene: TRBJ2-7
clone size: .
D gene: TRBD1
V gene: TRBV7-2
CDR3 protein: CASSSGTGYEQYF
CDR3 DNA: TGTGCCAGCAGCTCTGGGACAGGGTACGAGCAGTACTTC

J gene: TRBJ2-7
clone size: .
D gene: TRBD2
V gene: TRBV10-1
CDR3 protein: CASSVRLAGGSEQYF
CDR3 DNA: TGCGCCAGCAGTGTACGACTAGCGGGAGGGTCCGAGCAGTACTTC

J gene: TRBJ2-7
clone size: .
D gene: .
V gene: TRBV10-2
CDR3 protein: CASTGNYEQYF
CDR3 DNA: TGCGCCAGCACGGGTAACTACGAGCAGTACTTC

J gene: TRBJ2-5
clone size: .
D gene: TRBD2
V gene: TRBV5-4
CDR3 protein: CASSSTSYQETQYF
CDR3 DNA: TGTGCCAGCAGCTCGACTAGCTACCAAGAGACCCAGTACTTC

J gene: TRBJ2-6
clone size: .
D gene: .
V gene: TRBV5-1
CDR3 protein: CASHRDISGANVLTF
CDR3 DNA: TGCGCCAGCCACCGGGACATCTCTGGGGCCAACGTCCTGACTTTC

J gene: TRBJ1-5
clone size: .
D gene: TRBD1
V gene: TRBV7-2
CDR3 protein: CASSPGTGWDQPQHF
CDR3 DNA: TGTGCCAGCAGCCCAGGGACAGGGTGGGATCAGCCCCAGCATTTT

J gene: TRBJ1-1
clone size: .
D gene: .
V gene: TRBV2
CDR3 protein: CASSGGNPRDTEAFF
CDR3 DNA: TGTGCCAGCAGTGGGGGCAACCCAAGAGACACTGAAGCTTTCTTT

J gene: TRBJ2-7
clone size: .
D gene: .
V gene: TRBV30
CDR3 protein: CAWSVLRGAIYEQYF
CDR3 DNA: TGTGCCTGGAGTGTACTTCGGGGGGCGATTTACGAGCAGTACTTC

J gene: TRBJ1-1
clone size: .
D gene: TRBD1
V gene: TRBV6-1
CDR3 protein: CASSEMGQGLEAFF
CDR3 DNA: TGTGCCAGCAGTGAAATGGGACAGGGGCTAGAAGCTTTCTTT

J gene: TRBJ2-3
clone size: .
D gene: .
V gene: TRBV14
CDR3 protein: CASSPHDGISTDTQYF
CDR3 DNA: TGTGCCAGCAGCCCCCACGACGGTATTAGCACAGATACGCAGTATTTT

J gene: TRBJ1-5
clone size: .
D gene: .
V gene: TRBV30
CDR3 protein: CAWSTPRGRVRSNQPQHF
CDR3 DNA: TGTGCCTGGAGTACACCACGGGGGAGGGTCCGTAGCAATCAGCCCCAGCATTTT

J gene: TRBJ2-7
clone size: once
D gene: TRBD1
V gene: TRBV7-2
CDR3 protein: CASSAYRDSSYEQYF
CDR3 DNA: TGTGCCAGCAGCGCGTACCGGGACAGCTCCTACGAGCAGTACTTC

J gene: TRBJ2-6
clone size: once
D gene: TRBD1
V gene: TRBV19
CDR3 protein: CASSITGTDGVGGANVLTF
CDR3 DNA: TGTGCCAGTAGTATAACCGGGACAGACGGTGTTGGTGGGGCCAACGTCCTGACTTTC

J gene: TRBJ2-7
clone size: once
D gene: .
V gene: TRBV20-1
CDR3 protein: CSADGPYEQYF
CDR3 DNA: TGCAGTGCTGACGGGCCCTACGAGCAGTACTTC

J gene: TRBJ2-1
clone size: .
D gene: .
V gene: TRBV5-6
CDR3 protein: CASSLAHEQFF
CDR3 DNA: TGTGCCAGCAGCTTGGCGCATGAGCAGTTCTTC

J gene: TRBJ2-4
clone size: .
D gene: TRBD2
V gene: TRBV29-1
CDR3 protein: CSATSGGPTQYF
CDR3 DNA: TGCAGCGCTACTAGCGGGGGGCCTACGCAGTACTTC

J gene: TRBJ1-2
clone size: once
D gene: .
V gene: TRBV30
CDR3 protein: CAWSRGGDGYTF
CDR3 DNA: TGTGCCTGGAGTAGGGGAGGGGATGGCTACACCTTC

J gene: TRBJ2-2
clone size: few
D gene: .
V gene: TRBV2
CDR3 protein: CASSYTYTGELFF
CDR3 DNA: TGTGCCAGCAGTTATACATACACCGGGGAGCTGTTTTTT

J gene: TRBJ2-7
clone size: .
D gene: TRBD2
V gene: TRBV2
CDR3 protein: CASSEVLAGGYEQYF
CDR3 DNA: TGTGCCAGCAGCGAAGTCCTAGCGGGGGGCTACGAGCAGTACTTC

J gene: TRBJ1-6
clone size: medium-sized
D gene: TRBD1
V gene: TRBV28
CDR3 protein: CASSPTGDNSPLHF
CDR3 DNA: TGTGCCAGCAGCCCTACAGGGGATAATTCACCCCTCCACTTT

J gene: TRBJ2-5
clone size: .
D gene: TRBD2
V gene: TRBV2
CDR3 protein: CARRTSEQETQYF
CDR3 DNA: TGTGCCAGAAGGACTAGCGAGCAAGAGACCCAGTACTTC

J gene: TRBJ1-6
clone size: .
D gene: .
V gene: TRBV2
CDR3 protein: CASSVASWRDNSPLHF
CDR3 DNA: TGTGCCAGCAGTGTAGCCTCCTGGAGGGATAATTCACCCCTCCACTTT

J gene: TRBJ1-1
clone size: .
D gene: .
V gene: TRBV9
CDR3 protein: CASSVSDSPISNTEAFF
CDR3 DNA: TGTGCCAGCAGCGTAAGTGACAGCCCGATATCGAACACTGAAGCTTTCTTT

J gene: TRBJ1-1
clone size: .
D gene: TRBD1
V gene: TRBV30
CDR3 protein: CAWSGDSTEAFF
CDR3 DNA: TGTGCCTGGAGTGGGGACAGCACTGAAGCTTTCTTT

J gene: TRBJ1-1
clone size: .
D gene: .
V gene: TRBV5-1
CDR3 protein: CASARAGTNTEAFF
CDR3 DNA: TGCGCCAGCGCTAGGGCAGGCACGAACACTGAAGCTTTCTTT

J gene: TRBJ1-5
clone size: .
D gene: TRBD1
V gene: TRBV19
CDR3 protein: CASAPPGQEGNQPQHF
CDR3 DNA: TGTGCCAGTGCCCCACCGGGACAGGAAGGCAATCAGCCCCAGCATTTT

J gene: TRBJ2-2
clone size: .
D gene: TRBD1
V gene: TRBV29-1
CDR3 protein: CSVHDRGRTGELFF
CDR3 DNA: TGCAGCGTTCACGACAGGGGGCGCACCGGGGAGCTGTTTTTT